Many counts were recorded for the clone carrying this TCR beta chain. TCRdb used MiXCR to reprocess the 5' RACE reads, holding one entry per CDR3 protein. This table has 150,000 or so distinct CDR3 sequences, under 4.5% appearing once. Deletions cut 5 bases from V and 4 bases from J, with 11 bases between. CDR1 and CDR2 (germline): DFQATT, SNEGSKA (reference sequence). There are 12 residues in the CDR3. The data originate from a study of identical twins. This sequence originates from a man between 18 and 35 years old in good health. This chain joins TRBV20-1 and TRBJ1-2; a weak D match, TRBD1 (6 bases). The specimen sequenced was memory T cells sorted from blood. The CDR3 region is CSALTGLYGYTF. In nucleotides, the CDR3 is TGCAGTGCTCTCACAGGGCTCTATGGCTACACCTTC.